These T cell receptor beta chains were read from a single sample in a study of T cells in Graves' hyperthyroidism and ophthalmopathy. TCRdb reprocessed the multiplex PCR reads via MiXCR and lists one record per CDR3 protein. The table lists roughly 380,000 distinct CDR3 sequences, roughly 14% of them singletons, with 8% to 13% in the top ten. The sample was blood. All receptors derive from a woman aged 60 to 75 with Graves' hyperthyroidism. Each CDR3 is given with its conserved first and last residue. Fields, in order: V gene, J gene, CDR3 protein.

V: TRBV19
J: TRBJ2-1
CDR3: CASSPGLVVPEQFF

V: TRBV20-1
J: TRBJ2-7
CDR3: CSASLSAAYEQYF

V: TRBV13
J: TRBJ2-1
CDR3: CASSLDTLAGGPNEQFF

V: TRBV7-3
J: TRBJ1-1
CDR3: CASSPREGNTEAFF

V: TRBV2
J: TRBJ2-4
CDR3: CASSHDRLRILNIQYF

V: TRBV7-9
J: TRBJ2-1
CDR3: CASSLMGDYNEQFF

V: TRBV9
J: TRBJ2-2
CDR3: CASSVLAGAGGELFF

V: TRBV12-3/TRBV12-4
J: TRBJ2-5
CDR3: CASSLAGHQEQETQYF

V: TRBV10-3
J: TRBJ2-2
CDR3: CAISERSGSAGELFF

V: TRBV12-3/TRBV12-4
J: TRBJ2-2
CDR3: CASRKGTTNTGELFF

V: TRBV25-1
J: TRBJ2-3
CDR3: CASSVGGGPTDTQYF

V: TRBV6-1
J: TRBJ2-2
CDR3: CASSPQASGNTGELFF

V: TRBV6-1
J: TRBJ2-5
CDR3: CASSEWILDQETQYF

V: TRBV6-5
J: TRBJ2-1
CDR3: CASSLTGVPDNEQFF

V: TRBV5-6
J: TRBJ2-1
CDR3: CASSSWTSGSYNEQFF

V: TRBV19
J: TRBJ1-5
CDR3: CASGQSRQPQHF

V: TRBV7-9
J: TRBJ2-2
CDR3: CASSLVGTTNTGELFF

V: TRBV18
J: TRBJ2-7
CDR3: CASSRLGSDPYEQYF

V: TRBV20-1
J: TRBJ2-5
CDR3: CSAGLLEETQYF

V: TRBV24-1
J: TRBJ1-2
CDR3: CATSGNYRGSYGYTF

V: TRBV2
J: TRBJ2-1
CDR3: CASSDSGTSYNEQFF

V: TRBV20-1
J: TRBJ2-7
CDR3: CSVPGQERGEQYF

V: TRBV7-8
J: TRBJ1-6
CDR3: CASTRTVSEAPLHF

V: TRBV11-2
J: TRBJ2-1
CDR3: CASSLRRLATNEQFF

V: TRBV18
J: TRBJ1-2
CDR3: CASSPGTGHYGYTF

V: TRBV5-1
J: TRBJ2-7
CDR3: CASSLGGIGDEQYF

V: TRBV15
J: TRBJ2-1
CDR3: CATSRERAGITYNEQFF

V: TRBV19
J: TRBJ2-7
CDR3: CASSMAGAGERYEQYF

V: TRBV27
J: TRBJ2-3
CDR3: CASTAGGPGTDTQYF

V: TRBV6-6
J: TRBJ2-7
CDR3: CASSYSNRGTSGTYEQYF

V: TRBV20-1
J: TRBJ2-3
CDR3: CSARGGTSGRVLDTQYF

V: TRBV6-1
J: TRBJ1-1
CDR3: CASRDDRGNTEAFF

V: TRBV19
J: TRBJ2-1
CDR3: CASSRGQGGLAGYNEQFF

V: TRBV10-3
J: TRBJ1-2
CDR3: CAISERGASYGYTF

V: TRBV20-1
J: TRBJ2-3
CDR3: CSARDTRGWTDTQYF

V: TRBV11-2
J: TRBJ1-4
CDR3: CASSSRDRDEKLFF

V: TRBV29-1
J: TRBJ2-7
CDR3: CSVEVGPGHEQYF

V: TRBV18
J: TRBJ1-1
CDR3: CASSIQGRGTEAFF

V: TRBV5-1
J: TRBJ2-7
CDR3: CASSLVGIAGDYEQYF

V: TRBV29-1
J: TRBJ2-7
CDR3: CSAFLEIGEQYF

V: TRBV5-8
J: TRBJ2-4
CDR3: CASSLESGRDIQYF

V: TRBV29-1
J: TRBJ2-5
CDR3: CSVVPSSQETQHF

V: TRBV29-1
J: TRBJ1-1
CDR3: CSVELDTEAFF

V: TRBV7-9
J: TRBJ2-7
CDR3: CASSPWAPGQEGEQYF

V: TRBV20-1
J: TRBJ2-7
CDR3: CSADHPSDRGPEQYF

V: TRBV5-4
J: TRBJ1-1
CDR3: CASSPDIPLGTEAFF

V: TRBV5-4
J: TRBJ2-1
CDR3: CASSPAGSDEQFF

V: TRBV11-3
J: TRBJ2-5
CDR3: CASSLGLLLDPGQAINQETQYF

V: TRBV11-2
J: TRBJ2-7
CDR3: CASSQLQALGGEQYF

V: TRBV7-9
J: TRBJ2-7
CDR3: CASSSWDREDEQYF

V: TRBV11-2
J: TRBJ2-3
CDR3: CASSQQGGGDTQYF

V: TRBV12-3/TRBV12-4
J: TRBJ1-2
CDR3: CASSYSASFTNTF